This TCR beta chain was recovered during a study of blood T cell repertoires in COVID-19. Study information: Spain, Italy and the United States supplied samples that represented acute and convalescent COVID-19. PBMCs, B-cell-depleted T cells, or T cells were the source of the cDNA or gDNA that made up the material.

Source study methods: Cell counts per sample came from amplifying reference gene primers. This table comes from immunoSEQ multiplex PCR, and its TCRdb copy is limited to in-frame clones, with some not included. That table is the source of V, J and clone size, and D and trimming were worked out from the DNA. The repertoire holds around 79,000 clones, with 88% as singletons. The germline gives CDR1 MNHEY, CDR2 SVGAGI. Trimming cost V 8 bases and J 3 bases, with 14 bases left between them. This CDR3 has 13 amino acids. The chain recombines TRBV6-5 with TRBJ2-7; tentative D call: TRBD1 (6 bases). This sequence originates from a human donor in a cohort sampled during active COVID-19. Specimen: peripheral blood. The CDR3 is CASQDRPGYEQYF. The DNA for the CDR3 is TGTGCCAGCCAGGACAGACCTGGCTACGAGCAGTACTTC.